Shown below are 19 T cell receptor beta chains from a single sample sequenced in a study of blood T cell repertoires in COVID-19. TCRdb's table, derived via immunoSEQ multiplex PCR, lists solely in-frame clones and lacks some. The sample shows roughly 150,000 clones, 65% to 85% of them seen only once. Sample: PBMCs or T cells enriched from blood (not recorded which). The origin of the receptors is a man between 65 and 85 years old who had been exposed to COVID-19.

The rearrangement links TRBV10-3 to TRBJ1-2; a possible D gene is TRBD1 (6 bases). Trimming shortened V by 8 bases and J by 4 bases, and 20 bases separated the two germline ends. This CDR3 has 15 amino acids. Germline-derived CDR1 and CDR2 are ENHRY and SYGVKD. The CDR3, as DNA: TGTGCCATCTCGGCAGGGCACGAGACAGGCTATGGCTACACCTTC. It specifies CAISAGHETGYGYTF.

The chain uses TRBV4-1 and TRBJ1-3; TRBD1 is a possible D gene (5 bases). Germline CDR1 and CDR2: MGHRA and YSYEKL. This CDR3 is 16 amino acids long. Trimming took off 3 bases at V and 2 bases at J, with 14 bases between the two ends. The CDR3 DNA sequence: TGCGCCAGCAGCCAGCTCCCCCCAGGGCCTGGAAACACCATATATTTT. Its translation: CASSQLPPGPGNTIYF.

V is TRBV2 and J is TRBJ1-5; the D is unclear. Germline V gene sequence: CDR1 SNHLY, CDR2 FYNNEI. The V and J ends lost 1 base and 9 bases respectively, with 13 bases between them. The length of the CDR3 is 14 residues. The CDR3: CASSEELVLRPQHF. The CDR3 bases are TGTGCCAGCAGTGAAGAGCTCGTCCTTCGGCCCCAGCATTTT.

This chain joins TRBV7-7 and TRBJ2-2, with TRBD2 identical over 7 bases. V dropped 4 bases and J dropped 5; count of bases not matched to a gene: 7. The CDR3 spans 15 residues. CDR1 is SSHAT and CDR2 is FNYEAQ in the germline V gene (reference sequence). CDR3 DNA sequence: TGTGCCAGCAGCTCCTCGGGGGGAAGTACCGGGGAGCTGTTTTTT. Translation: CASSSSGGSTGELFF.

The rearrangement joins TRBV9 to TRBJ1-4; TRBD1 agrees at 8 bases. Germline V gene lookup returns CDR1 SGDLS and CDR2 YYNGEE. The length of the CDR3 is 15 residues. Trimming removed 3 bases from V and 8 bases from J; junction bases left unmatched: 9. The CDR3 here is CASSGGQGYGEKLFF. Written as DNA, the CDR3 is TGTGCCAGCAGCGGAGGACAGGGATACGGGGAAAAACTGTTTTTT.

The rearrangement links TRBV7-3 to TRBJ2-5; the match to TRBD2 covers 8 bases. The CDR3 length is 14 residues. The junction had 6 bases not matched to a gene; V was cut back by 4 bases and J by 5 bases. Germline values: CDR1 SGHTA, CDR2 FQGTGA. The CDR3 sequence is CASSSRPGGETQYF. The CDR3 nucleotides are TGTGCCAGCAGCTCCCGACCGGGGGGGGAGACCCAGTACTTC.

The chain couples TRBV5-4 to TRBJ2-5, with 13 bases identical to TRBD2. Germline V lookup: CDR1 SGHNT, CDR2 YYREEE (reference sequence). The junction had 4 bases not matched to a gene; V was cut back by 4 bases and J by 4 bases. CDR3 length: 15 residues. CDR3 nucleotides: TGTGCCAGCAGCCTGACTAGCGGGAGGCCAGAGACCCAGTACTTC. This sequence encodes CASSLTSGRPETQYF.

The chain has TRBV7-2 and TRBJ1-5; D is ambiguous. Germline-derived CDR1 and CDR2 are SGHTA and FQGNSA. The CDR3 length is 13 residues. Trimming cost V 5 bases and J 3 bases, with 8 bases left between them. CDR3 sequence: CASSVEYNQPQHF. In nucleotides, the CDR3 is TGTGCCAGCAGCGTAGAATACAATCAGCCCCAGCATTTT.

The J gene is TRBJ2-1, the V gene TRBV9; 14 bases are shared with TRBD2. CDR1 and CDR2 (germline): SGDLS, YYNGEE. The V gene end was trimmed by 0 bases and the J gene end by 10 bases; junction bases not matched to a gene: 6. The CDR3 consists of 16 residues. Here the CDR3 reads CASSVAGTSGSGEQFF. For the CDR3, the DNA is TGTGCCAGCAGCGTAGCCGGGACTAGCGGGAGCGGGGAGCAGTTCTTC.

This chain links TRBV6-5 with TRBJ1-1; perhaps TRBD1 as D (5 bases). This CDR3 has 15 amino acids. V lost 0 bases and J 1 base, leaving 9 bases between the germline ends. Germline V gene data show CDR1 as MNHEY and CDR2 as SVGAGI. In DNA form, the CDR3 reads TGTGCCAGCAGTTACTCGATCAGGGAGAACACTGAAGCTTTCTTT. This sequence encodes CASSYSIRENTEAFF.

V and J are TRBV6-5 and TRBJ1-2; no reliable D call. Per the germline V gene, CDR1 is MNHEY and CDR2 is SVGAGI. The V end was cut by 5 bases, the J end by 4 bases, with 8 bases between. The CDR3 has 12 residues. The CDR3 coding sequence is TGTGCCAGCAGTAATCGGGGCTATGGCTACACCTTC. Protein sequence: CASSNRGYGYTF.

This chain joins TRBV2 and TRBJ2-3, with 7 bases fitting TRBD2. The CDR3 loop spans 11 amino acids. Germline loops: CDR1 SNHLY, CDR2 FYNNEI. V lost 6 bases to trimming and J lost 8 bases; unmatched junction nucleotides: 2. The CDR3 protein is CASSRGGTQYF. CDR3 nucleotide sequence: TGTGCCAGCAGCCGCGGGGGTACGCAGTATTTT. Full variable domain (outside the CDR3, taken from reference TRBV2 and TRBJ2-3): EPEVTQTPSHQVTQMGQEVILRCVPISNHLYFYWYRQILGQKVEFLVSFYNNEISEKSEIFDDQFSVERPDGSNFTLKIRSTKLEDSAMYFCASSRGGTQYFGPGTRLTVL.

This clone showed up just once. The genes are TRBV28 and TRBJ2-2; 11 bases match TRBD2. Germline lookup yields CDR1 MDHEN and CDR2 SYDVKM. The CDR3 contains 16 residues. With 5 bases clipped from V and 2 bases from J, the junction kept 4 bases outside the gene matches. The CDR3 protein is CASSISGRVNTGELFF. The DNA for the CDR3 is TGTGCCAGCAGTATTAGCGGGAGGGTTAACACCGGGGAGCTGTTTTTT.

This chain uses TRBV3-1 (or the pseudogene TRBV3-2) with TRBJ2-1; possible D gene TRBD2, 5 bases. From germline, CDR1 is LGHDT and CDR2 YNNKEL (reference sequence). V lost 4 bases and J 9 bases, leaving 13 bases between the germline ends. The CDR3 length is 13 residues. The CDR3 sequence: CASSPRADAEQFF. As DNA, the CDR3 is TGTGCCAGCAGCCCACGAGCGGATGCTGAGCAGTTCTTC.

J is TRBJ1-2 and V is TRBV28, with D tentatively TRBD1 (5 bases). V was clipped by 6 bases and J by 4 bases, with 12 bases between them. The CDR3 consists of 13 residues. Germline CDR1 MDHEN, CDR2 SYDVKM. CDR3 nucleotide sequence: TGTGCCAGCAGCCCTAGACAGCTCTATGGCTACACCTTC. The encoded protein is CASSPRQLYGYTF.

Note on this clone: At one boundary the junction diverges from the germline segment, which might be a read error. The chain links TRBV5-1 to TRBJ1-2; 12 bases align to TRBD1. Germline V gene data show CDR1 as SGHRS and CDR2 as YFSETQ. This CDR3 region has 15 residues. The CDR3 reads CASRRAGTGGRDGSF. The CDR3 bases are TGCGCCAGCAGACGCGCCGGGACAGGGGGCCGAGATGGCAGCTTC.

The genes are TRBV18 and TRBJ2-3; D is perhaps TRBD1 (5 bases). Trimming left V 3 bases short and J 0 bases short, with 7 bases between. Per germline, CDR1 KGHSH and CDR2 LQKENI. The length of the CDR3 is 14 residues. In DNA, the CDR3 is TGTGCCAGCTCACCTCCAGGGAGCACAGATACGCAGTATTTT. It translates to CASSPPGSTDTQYF.

The chain carries TRBV6-1 and TRBJ1-5; D not certain. V lost 1 base to trimming and J lost 0 bases, with 10 bases between them. The CDR3 is 16 amino acids. Germline assignment: CDR1 MNHNS and CDR2 SASEGT. CDR3 amino acids: CASSEGARYSNQPQHF. CDR3 DNA: TGTGCCAGCAGTGAAGGGGCTCGCTATAGCAATCAGCCCCAGCATTTT.

The V and J genes are TRBV3-1 (or the pseudogene TRBV3-2) and TRBJ2-3, with 11 bases matching TRBD2. The germline CDR1 and CDR2 sequences are LGHDT and YNNKEL (reference sequence). With 0 bases clipped from V and 6 bases from J, the junction kept 5 bases outside the gene matches. The CDR3 consists of 16 residues. CDR3 coding DNA: TGTGCCAGCAGCCAAGAGAAACTAGCGGGAGTGGATACGCAGTATTTT. This codes for CASSQEKLAGVDTQYF.